The T cell receptor beta chain described here comes from a study of blood T cell repertoires in COVID-19. The germline V and J ends were trimmed by 6 bases and 5 bases, with 10 bases remaining between them. This CDR3 is built from 13 residues. Germline assignment: CDR1 WSHSY and CDR2 SAAADI. Clones were sequenced by immunoSEQ multiplex PCR, and TCRdb holds only the in-frame ones, with some missing. Here the sample spans 100,000 to 140,000 clones, 75% to 95% being singletons. The receptor was derived from a woman between 25 and 40 years old with acute or convalescent COVID-19. J is TRBJ2-2 and V is TRBV10-2, with no clear D. The sample comprised peripheral blood. The CDR3 DNA is TGCGCCAGCAGCCCAAGCCGAACCGGGGAGCTGTTTTTT. Translated: CASSPSRTGELFF.